This entry lists 25 T cell receptor beta chains sequenced from one sample in a study of cytomegalovirus exposure and HLA in healthy donors listed by TCRdb under 2017. Library generation was performed with the immunoSEQ multiplex PCR assay. The multiplex PCR relied on a mix of 60 forward primers for TCR Vbeta segments and 13 reverse primers for TCR Jbeta segments. The clones in this table, taken by TCRdb from immuneACCESS, are in-frame only. Not every clone is retained; where verified, under half of the shortfall comes from an unresolved V gene, and the cause of the rest is unknown. This sample holds some 150,000 clones; approximately 79% were observed only once. The ten largest clonotypes hold 5% to 7% of the sample. Sequencing input: PBMCs. The origin of the receptors is a man between 40 and 49 years old in good health and CMV-seropositive.

The DNA for the CDR3 is TGTGCCAGCAGTCTACATCAAACAGTGAACACTGAAGCTTTCTTT. Residues: CASSLHQTVNTEAFF. The chain has TRBV28 and TRBJ1-1; no reliable D call. V gave up 5 bases and J gave up 0 bases, with 13 bases separating them. Germline loops: CDR1 MDHEN, CDR2 SYDVKM. This CDR3 contains 15 residues. The full variable domain, rest sourced from reference TRBV28 and TRBJ1-1, is DVKVTQSSRYLVKRTGEKVFLECVQDMDHENMFWYRQDPGLGLRLIYFSYDVKMKEKGDIPEGYSVSREKKERFSLILESASTNQTSMYLCASSLHQTVNTEAFFGQGTRLTVV.

This rearrangement joins TRBV28 to TRBJ1-4, with 7 bases matching TRBD1. The germline V gene encodes CDR1 MDHEN and CDR2 SYDVKM. The CDR3 consists of 16 residues. The V segment lost 3 bases and the J segment 7 bases; nucleotides outside the gene matches: 11. The CDR3 DNA follows: TGTGCCAGCAGTTTCGCCTTTGGGGCAGGGGGTGAAAAACTGTTTTTT. It codes for CASSFAFGAGGEKLFF.

The genes are TRBV6-5 and TRBJ2-7; 10 bases are shared with TRBD1. This CDR3 contains 14 residues. The germline CDR1 and CDR2 sequences are MNHEY and SVGAGI. V lost 8 bases, J lost 3 bases, and 7 bases stayed unmatched. The CDR3 DNA follows: TGTGCCAGCGACCCCGGGACAGGGGTCTACGAGCAGTACTTC. Its translation: CASDPGTGVYEQYF.

The chain uses TRBV27 and TRBJ1-2; TRBD1 aligns across 8 bases. V trimming: 3 bases; J trimming: 6 bases; junction bases outside the gene matches: 3. Germline-derived CDR1 and CDR2 are MNHEY and SMNVEV (reference sequence). This CDR3 spans 13 amino acids. DNA of the CDR3: TGTGCCAGCAGTTTCGACAGGGGCGATGGCTACACCTTC. Protein: CASSFDRGDGYTF.

This chain connects TRBV28 to TRBJ1-5; TRBD1 is a possible D gene (6 bases). The CDR3 loop spans 16 amino acids. Trimming shortened V by 3 bases and J by 3 bases, and 15 bases separated the two germline ends. Germline V gives CDR1 MDHEN, CDR2 SYDVKM. CDR3 residues: CASSLRLDSYNQPQHF. DNA for the CDR3: TGTGCCAGCAGTTTGAGGTTGGACAGTTACAATCAGCCCCAGCATTTT.

Here the CDR3 reads CASSWTGTSGNTIYF. CDR3 nucleotides: TGCGCCAGCAGCTGGACAGGGACCTCTGGAAACACCATATATTTT. The rearrangement uses TRBV5-1 and TRBJ1-3; TRBD1 agrees at 8 bases. Trimming at V came to 3 bases and at J to 0 bases, leaving 2 bases not matched to a gene. The CDR3 sequence is 15 residues long. Germline V gene sequence: CDR1 SGHRS, CDR2 YFSETQ.

The chain is built from TRBV6-1 and TRBJ2-1; 8 bases agree with TRBD2. CDR1 and CDR2 (germline): MNHNS, SASEGT. The ends lost 5 bases at V and 9 bases at J; junction bases unmatched: 9. The CDR3 loop spans 14 amino acids. CDR3 in amino acids: CASSPGLEYGEQFF. Written as DNA, the CDR3 is TGTGCCAGCAGTCCGGGACTAGAGTATGGTGAGCAGTTCTTC.

The V call is TRBV18, the J call TRBJ2-7; 7 nucleotides align to TRBD1. The germline V gene encodes CDR1 KGHSH and CDR2 LQKENI. V was pared by 3 bases and J by 7 bases, with 9 bases of the junction left unmatched. This CDR3 contains 14 residues. The CDR3 nucleotides read TGTGCCAGCTCACCTATAGGACAGGCCGGGGAGCAGTACTTC. It translates to CASSPIGQAGEQYF.

In this sample, this clone turned up a few times. The chain employs TRBV5-1 and TRBJ2-6, with no clear D. V lost 1 base, J lost 1 base, and 6 bases lay in between. The germline gives CDR1 SGHRS, CDR2 YFSETQ. The CDR3 is 15 residues long. The CDR3 reads CASSLRSSGANVLTF. CDR3 DNA: TGCGCCAGCAGCTTGAGGAGTTCTGGGGCCAACGTCCTGACTTTC.

Here the CDR3 reads CASSLGGREETQYF. The CDR3 nucleotides are TGTGCCAGCAGCTTAGGCGGGAGGGAGGAGACCCAGTACTTC. V is TRBV5-6 and J is TRBJ2-5; 9 nucleotides align to TRBD2. V was pared by 2 bases and J by 5 bases, with 4 bases of the junction left unmatched. Germline loops: CDR1 SGHDT, CDR2 YYEEEE. The CDR3 covers 14 residues. Combining the CDR3 with reference TRBV5-6 and TRBJ2-5 gives the whole variable domain DAGVTQSPTHLIKTRGQQVTLRCSPKSGHDTVSWYQQALGQGPQFIFQYYEEEERQRGNFPDRFSGHQFPNYSSELNVNALLLGDSALYLCASSLGGREETQYFGPGTRLLVL.

V and J are TRBV11-1 and TRBJ2-7, with 7 bases aligning to TRBD2. Germline trimming cut 6 bases from V and 4 bases from J; bases unmatched to any gene: 12. Germline V gene lookup returns CDR1 SGHAT and CDR2 FQDESV (reference sequence). The CDR3 totals 15 residues. Here the CDR3 DNA reads TGTGCCAGCAGGCCTCGTGGGGGGGATGATTACGAGCAGTACTTC. Translation gives CASRPRGGDDYEQYF.

This clone was counted only a few times. J is TRBJ2-3 and V is TRBV5-1, with TRBD2 identical over 12 bases. The CDR3 is made up of 17 amino acids. Germline V gives CDR1 SGHRS, CDR2 YFSETQ. V trimming: 0 bases; J trimming: 6 bases; junction bases outside the gene matches: 8. CDR3: CASSLGLAGVLPDTQYF. In nucleotides, the CDR3 is TGCGCCAGCAGCTTGGGACTAGCGGGAGTTTTACCGGATACGCAGTATTTT.

The CDR3 sequence: CASSGDRGQGEAFF. CDR3 bases: TGCGCCAGCAGCGGCGACAGGGGGCAGGGTGAAGCTTTCTTT. The chain employs TRBV5-1 and TRBJ1-1; the match to TRBD1 covers 10 bases. The CDR3 runs to 14 residues. Germline V gives CDR1 SGHRS, CDR2 YFSETQ. V shed 4 bases, J shed 7 bases, and the junction held 7 bases outside the gene matches.

The V and J genes are TRBV19 and TRBJ1-1; a possible D gene is TRBD1 (5 bases). CDR3 length: 13 residues. CDR1 is LNHDA, CDR2 SQIVND, per germline (reference sequence). V was cut by 7 bases and J by 4 bases, with 13 bases left in between. DNA of the CDR3: TGTGCCAGTAAAGACCATACAGGCACTGAAGCTTTCTTT. Protein product: CASKDHTGTEAFF.

The gene calls are TRBV2 and TRBJ2-7; the match to TRBD2 covers 7 bases. The J segment lost 0 bases and the V segment lost 4 bases, leaving 6 bases of the junction unmatched. This CDR3 contains 15 residues. Germline V lookup: CDR1 SNHLY, CDR2 FYNNEI. CDR3 DNA: TGTGCCAGCAGTGCTCGCGGGGGATCCTCCTACGAGCAGTACTTC. Protein product: CASSARGGSSYEQYF. Full variable domain (rest looked up from reference TRBV2 and TRBJ2-7): EPEVTQTPSHQVTQMGQEVILRCVPISNHLYFYWYRQILGQKVEFLVSFYNNEISEKSEIFDDQFSVERPDGSNFTLKIRSTKLEDSAMYFCASSARGGSSYEQYFGPGTRLTVT.

The chain has TRBV14 and TRBJ2-1; D uncertain. Trimming removed 5 bases from V and 4 bases from J, with 12 bases in between. Germline assignment: CDR1 SGHDN and CDR2 FVKESK. CDR3 size: 14 residues. The CDR3 DNA follows: TGTGCCAGCAGCGACAAGTCCATTTACAATGAGCAGTTCTTC. Translated: CASSDKSIYNEQFF.

The chain links TRBV5-1 to TRBJ2-5; 8 nucleotides match TRBD1. CDR1 is SGHRS, CDR2 YFSETQ, per germline. V lost 5 bases to trimming and J lost 4 bases; unmatched junction nucleotides: 7. The CDR3 runs to 14 residues. CDR3 loop: CASRPHRGLETQYF. The CDR3 DNA follows: TGCGCCAGCAGACCGCACAGGGGGTTAGAGACCCAGTACTTC.

This clone has a single count. This chain links TRBV5-4 with TRBJ2-2, with unresolved D. Germline V CDR1 and CDR2: SGHNT, YYREEE (reference sequence). V was trimmed by 2 bases and J by 4 bases, leaving 9 bases between them. The CDR3 loop spans 14 amino acids. The CDR3 nucleotides are TGTGCCAGCAGCTTACGCGATGGCACCGGGGAGCTGTTTTTT. Translation gives CASSLRDGTGELFF. Based on the CDR3 plus reference TRBV5-4 and TRBJ2-2, the full variable domain is ETGVTQSPTHLIKTRGQQVTLRCSSQSGHNTVSWYQQALGQGPQFIFQYYREEENGRGNFPPRFSGLQFPNYSSELNVNALELDDSALYLCASSLRDGTGELFFGEGSRLTVL.

This clone has just one count. J is TRBJ2-3 and V is TRBV5-4; 14 bases map to TRBD2. V shed 3 bases, J shed 3 bases, and the junction held 3 bases outside the gene matches. The CDR3 has 16 amino acids. Germline-derived CDR1 and CDR2 are SGHNT and YYREEE (reference sequence). Here the CDR3 reads CASSSRLAGGTDTQYF. The CDR3 DNA sequence: TGTGCCAGCAGCTCTCGACTAGCGGGAGGGACAGATACGCAGTATTTT.

This clone was detected only a few times. The rearrangement links TRBV2 to TRBJ1-1, with TRBD1 as a possible D gene (6 bases). This CDR3 comprises 15 residues. V was pared by 8 bases and J by 1 base, with 17 bases between. The germline V gene encodes CDR1 SNHLY and CDR2 FYNNEI. The CDR3 reads CASLPAGEGNTEAFF. DNA of the CDR3: TGTGCCAGCCTCCCCGCAGGGGAGGGGAACACTGAAGCTTTCTTT.

The chain combines TRBV5-1 with TRBJ1-1; tentative D call: TRBD1 (6 bases). The V and J ends lost 0 bases and 0 bases respectively, with 12 bases between them. The CDR3 extends over 16 amino acids. The germline V gene has CDR1 SGHRS and CDR2 YFSETQ. CDR3 in amino acids: CASSLGHGQMNTEAFF. The CDR3 nucleotides are TGCGCCAGCAGCTTGGGACATGGACAGATGAACACTGAAGCTTTCTTT.

This chain uses TRBV29-1 with TRBJ1-1, with D perhaps matching TRBD1 (5 bases). The CDR3 is 15 amino acids. Trimming stripped 7 bases from V and 4 bases from J, with 22 bases between. Germline V gives CDR1 SQVTM, CDR2 ANQGSEA. In DNA form, the CDR3 reads TGCAGCGCCCAAAAGGGTTGGGGCGCGAGCACTGAAGCTTTCTTT. It encodes CSAQKGWGASTEAFF. The full variable domain, rest sourced from reference TRBV29-1 and TRBJ1-1, is SAVISQKPSRDICQRGTSLTIQCQVDSQVTMMFWYRQQPGQSLTLIATANQGSEATYESGFVIDKFPISRPNLTFSTLTVSNMSPEDSSIYLCSAQKGWGASTEAFFGQGTRLTVV.

As DNA, the CDR3 is TGTGCCAGCAGCCCACAGGGCTACGAGCAGTACTTC. Its translation: CASSPQGYEQYF. V gene TRBV6-5 combines with J gene TRBJ2-7, with D perhaps TRBD1 (6 bases). Between the trimmed V and J ends, which lost 6 bases and 3 bases, there was a span of 9 bases. The CDR3 is made up of 12 amino acids. Looked up from germline, CDR1 is MNHEY and CDR2 is SVGAGI.

This chain links TRBV6-1 with TRBJ1-5; 8 bases are shared with TRBD1. The germline CDR1 and CDR2 sequences are MNHNS and SASEGT. This CDR3 contains 14 residues. After removal of 6 bases from V and 1 base from J, the junction contained 2 bases not matched to a gene. The CDR3 is CASRRQGSNQPQHF. CDR3 DNA sequence: TGTGCCAGCAGACGACAGGGGAGCAATCAGCCCCAGCATTTT.

V and J are TRBV5-1 and TRBJ2-1; TRBD2 is a possible D gene (5 bases). From germline, CDR1 is SGHRS and CDR2 YFSETQ. The CDR3 totals 15 residues. Trimming shortened V by 4 bases and J by 3 bases, and 14 bases separated the two germline ends. CDR3 bases: TGCGCCAGCAGCAGGCTAGAGGGCAACTACAATGAGCAGTTCTTC. Residues: CASSRLEGNYNEQFF.